This T cell receptor (beta chain) was found in a study of T cell responses to AZD1222 COVID-19 vaccine. The study's findings and limits: Repertoires were obtained solely post-peak T cell response. Spike was spanned by vaccine-associated CD4 TCRs, which were dominant at 160-218 and 743-854. White British donors predominated, females outnumbered males, and clonal diversity was possibly underestimated. Reportedly, close to half of spike-specific TCRs are directed against unmutated variant regions.

Here immunoSEQ multiplex PCR was the method, and the copy in TCRdb shows in-frame clones only, minus some. Of about 90,000 clones detected, approximately 90% appear once; the ten largest clones hold 5.2%. With respect to this clone: Its antigen is currently unknown.

Here the sequenced sample was peripheral blood, taken on day 0 of MenACWY control vaccination. The TCR comes from an adult in good health.

The CDR3 region has the DNA TGTGCCAGCAGTTTAGACAGGGTCTACGAGCAGTACTTC. It is translated as CASSLDRVYEQYF. V is TRBV28 and J is TRBJ2-7, with TRBD1 matching 7 bases. J lost 3 bases, V lost 2 bases, and 1 base had no gene match. Germline assignment: CDR1 MDHEN and CDR2 SYDVKM. CDR3 length: 13 residues.